The clone carrying this TCR beta chain occurred many times. The sample is drawn from a study of T cells after yellow fever vaccination. Each CDR3 protein is one row after TCRdb ran MiXCR on the 5' RACE reads. The sample lists about 340,000 distinct CDR3 sequences; 8.5% to 9% were seen once. Deletions cut 4 bases from V and 8 bases from J, with 19 bases between. In germline, CDR1 is SGHRS, CDR2 YFSETQ. The length of the CDR3 is 15 residues. This TCR was sampled from a man aged 18 to 29 who received the YFV17D yellow fever vaccine. The sequences come from PBMCs, collected on the day of the first yellow fever vaccination. The chain carries TRBV5-1 and TRBJ2-1; a possible D gene is TRBD1 (6 bases). CDR3 DNA sequence: TGCGCCAGCAGCCCTGGGGGCAGGGTAATCGATGAGCAGTTCTTC. Amino acids: CASSPGGRVIDEQFF. Using reference TRBV5-1 and TRBJ2-1 for the parts outside the CDR3, the full variable domain is KAGVTQTPRYLIKTRGQQVTLSCSPISGHRSVSWYQQTPGQGLQFLFEYFSETQRNKGNFPGRFSGRQFSNSRSEMNVSTLELGDSALYLCASSPGGRVIDEQFFGPGTRLTVL.